The next 12 T cell receptor beta chains were all read from a single sample in a study of T-cell memory formation after mild COVID-19. TCRdb re-derived calls from the 5' RACE reads in MiXCR, one entry per CDR3 protein. Among about half a million distinct CDR3 sequences listed, 15% to 20% were seen once. Source material: PBMCs or a T cell subset sorted from them (not recorded which). These TCRs come from an adult woman who had mild COVID-19 (a few samples of this study predate the infection). Cell type and time point are not known.

V usage is TRBV9 and J usage is TRBJ1-1, with a tentative D call TRBD1 (6 bases). Germline V gives CDR1 SGDLS, CDR2 YYNGEE. Trimming pared 6 bases from V and 3 bases from J, leaving 21 bases between. The CDR3 runs to 16 residues. CDR3 amino acids: CASKRTAGATDTEAFF. The CDR3 DNA reads TGTGCCAGCAAGCGGACGGCAGGGGCTACGGACACTGAAGCTTTCTTT.

This clonotype was detected a few times. This chain uses TRBV6-2 or TRBV6-3 with TRBJ2-7, with 7 nucleotides matching TRBD2. The V gene end was trimmed by 2 bases and the J gene end by 5 bases; junction bases not matched to a gene: 12. Per the germline V gene, CDR1 is MNHEY and CDR2 is SVGEGT. This CDR3 is 16 amino acids long. CDR3 residues: CASSYRRGAGRDEQYF. DNA of the CDR3: TGTGCCAGCAGTTACCGCCGCGGGGCGGGGAGGGACGAGCAGTACTTC.

V gene TRBV5-1 combines with J gene TRBJ2-7; 9 positions match TRBD1. V lost 0 bases to trimming and J lost 6 bases; unmatched junction nucleotides: 7. Germline CDR1 is SGHRS and CDR2 is YFSETQ. This CDR3 has 15 amino acids. This CDR3 reads CASSLASGTGTEQYF. DNA for the CDR3: TGCGCCAGCAGCTTGGCCTCCGGGACAGGGACCGAGCAGTACTTC.

The gene calls are TRBV29-1 and TRBJ2-1; 9 positions match TRBD1. From germline, CDR1 is SQVTM and CDR2 ANQGSEA. The V segment lost 3 bases and the J segment 0 bases; nucleotides outside the gene matches: 3. This CDR3 contains 15 residues. The CDR3 region has the DNA TGCAGCGTTGATGACAGGGGGAGCTCCTACAATGAGCAGTTCTTC. It translates to CSVDDRGSSYNEQFF.

The chain recombines TRBV18 with TRBJ2-3; TRBD2 matches at 11 bases. The J segment lost 4 bases and the V segment lost 6 bases, leaving 6 bases of the junction unmatched. CDR3 length equals 15 residues. CDR1 and CDR2 from the germline V gene are KGHSH and LQKENI. In DNA form, the CDR3 reads TGTGCCAGCTCGGCTCTAGCGGGAGGCGCAGATACGCAGTATTTT. Protein product: CASSALAGGADTQYF.

This clonotype was seen more than once but under ten times. V usage is TRBV5-1 and J usage is TRBJ1-2; D not certain. The ends were cut back, 4 bases at V and 5 bases at J, with 12 bases in the middle. CDR3 size: 13 residues. Germline V gene sequence: CDR1 SGHRS, CDR2 YFSETQ. The CDR3 nucleotides are TGCGCCAGCAGCGCCACAGCCGATTATGGCTACACCTTC. Protein sequence: CASSATADYGYTF.

The CDR3 sequence: CSAERTGRNEQFF. The DNA of the CDR3 is TGCAGCGCCGAGCGGACAGGGCGAAATGAGCAGTTCTTC. The chain has TRBV29-1 and TRBJ2-1; 8 bases are a match to TRBD1. The CDR3 is made up of 13 amino acids. Trimming cost V 7 bases and J 7 bases; bases outside gene matches: 9. Per the germline V gene, CDR1 is SQVTM and CDR2 is ANQGSEA.

This chain links TRBV30 with TRBJ2-7; TRBD1 agrees at 7 bases. Per germline, CDR1 GTSNPN and CDR2 SVGIG (reference sequence). The V and J ends lost 3 bases and 2 bases, in that order; junction bases with no gene match: 7. The CDR3 sequence is 14 residues long. The CDR3 DNA follows: TGTGCCTGGAGGTTGACAGGGCGGGCCTACGAGCAGTACTTC. Its translation is CAWRLTGRAYEQYF.

The CDR3 sequence: CASSLPLDTYYGYTF. DNA for the CDR3: TGTGCCAGCAGCTTGCCTTTAGACACGTACTATGGCTACACCTTC. The V and J genes are TRBV5-8 and TRBJ1-2; D remains ambiguous. The germline V gene encodes CDR1 SGHTS and CDR2 YDEGEE. V was cut by 1 base and J by 3 bases, with 13 bases left in between. CDR3 length equals 15 residues.

The table lists this clonotype with a few counts. The chain has TRBV6-5 and TRBJ1-2; D ambiguous. Germline V lookup: CDR1 MNHEY, CDR2 SVGAGI. Trimming pared 2 bases from V and 0 bases from J, leaving 16 bases between. The CDR3 consists of 17 residues. In DNA, the CDR3 is TGTGCCAGCAGTTACGCCCTAAAGGCAGGTGCTAACTATGGCTACACCTTC. This gives the protein CASSYALKAGANYGYTF.

V gene TRBV29-1 combines with J gene TRBJ1-1; D gene unclear. The germline gives CDR1 SQVTM, CDR2 ANQGSEA. Trimming pared 0 bases from V and 0 bases from J, leaving 8 bases between. The CDR3 loop spans 14 amino acids. The CDR3 here is CSVEDAPMNTEAFF. The CDR3 coding sequence is TGCAGCGTTGAAGATGCACCTATGAACACTGAAGCTTTCTTT.

In its sample, this clonotype was seen a few times. V gene TRBV5-1 combines with J gene TRBJ2-7, with TRBD1 as a possible D gene (5 bases). CDR1 is SGHRS and CDR2 is YFSETQ in the germline V gene. The CDR3 loop spans 14 amino acids. Trimming pared 0 bases from V and 7 bases from J, leaving 14 bases between. Here the CDR3 DNA reads TGCGCCAGCAGCTTGGCGCAGGGAACTGGGGAGCAGTACTTC. Amino acid sequence: CASSLAQGTGEQYF.